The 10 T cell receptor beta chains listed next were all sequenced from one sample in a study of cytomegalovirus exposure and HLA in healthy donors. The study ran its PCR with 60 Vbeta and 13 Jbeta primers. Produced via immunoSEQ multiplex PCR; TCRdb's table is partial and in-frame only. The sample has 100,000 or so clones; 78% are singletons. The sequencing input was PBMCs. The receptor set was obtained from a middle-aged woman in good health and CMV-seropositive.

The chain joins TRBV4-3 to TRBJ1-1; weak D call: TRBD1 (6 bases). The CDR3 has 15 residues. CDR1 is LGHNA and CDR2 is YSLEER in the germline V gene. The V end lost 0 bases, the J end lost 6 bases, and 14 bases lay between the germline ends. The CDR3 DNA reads TGCGCCAGCAGCCAAGAGGGCAGGGGATTCGCTGAAGCTTTCTTT. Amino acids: CASSQEGRGFAEAFF.

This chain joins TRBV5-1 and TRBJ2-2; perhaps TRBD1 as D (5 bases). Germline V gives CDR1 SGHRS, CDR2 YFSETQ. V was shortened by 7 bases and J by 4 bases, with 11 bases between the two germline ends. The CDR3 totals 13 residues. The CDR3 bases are TGCGCCAGCGGCAAGACAGTCACCGGGGAGCTGTTTTTT. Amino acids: CASGKTVTGELFF.

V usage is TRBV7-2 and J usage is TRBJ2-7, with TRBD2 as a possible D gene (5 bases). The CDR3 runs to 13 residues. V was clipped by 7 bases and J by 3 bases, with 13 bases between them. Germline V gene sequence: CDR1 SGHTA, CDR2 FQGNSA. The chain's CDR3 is CASTKIRGYEQYF. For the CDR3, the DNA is TGTGCCAGCACCAAAATACGGGGCTACGAGCAGTACTTC. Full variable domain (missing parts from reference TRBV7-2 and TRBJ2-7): GAGVSQSPSNKVTEKGKDVELRCDPISGHTALYWYRQSLGQGLEFLIYFQGNSAPDKSGLPSDRFSAERTGGSVSTLTIQRTQQEDSAVYLCASTKIRGYEQYFGPGTRLTVT.

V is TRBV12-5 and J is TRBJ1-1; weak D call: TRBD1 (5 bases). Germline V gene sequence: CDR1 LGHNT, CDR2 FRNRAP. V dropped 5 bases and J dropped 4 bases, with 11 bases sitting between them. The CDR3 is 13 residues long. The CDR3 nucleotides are TGTGCTAGTGGTAGGGAGGGGCTCACTGAAGCTTTCTTT. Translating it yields CASGREGLTEAFF.

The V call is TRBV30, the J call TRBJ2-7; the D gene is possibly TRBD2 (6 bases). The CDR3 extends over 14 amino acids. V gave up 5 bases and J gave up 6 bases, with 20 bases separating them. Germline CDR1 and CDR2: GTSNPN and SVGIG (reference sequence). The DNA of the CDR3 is TGTGCCTGGGAACGGGACTCCTCCTATGGCGAGCAGTACTTC. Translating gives CAWERDSSYGEQYF. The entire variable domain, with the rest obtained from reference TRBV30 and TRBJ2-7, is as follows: SQTIHQWPATLVQPVGSPLSLECTVEGTSNPNLYWYRQAAGRGLQLLFYSVGIGQISSEVPQNLSASRPQDRQFILSSKKLLLSDSGFYLCAWERDSSYGEQYFGPGTRLTVT.

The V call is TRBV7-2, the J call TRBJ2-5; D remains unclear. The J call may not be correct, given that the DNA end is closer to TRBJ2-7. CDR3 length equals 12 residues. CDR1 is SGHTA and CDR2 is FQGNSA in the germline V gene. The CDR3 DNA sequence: TGTGCCAGCAGCTTAGGGTCCTACGAGCAGTACTTC. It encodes CASSLGSYEQYF.

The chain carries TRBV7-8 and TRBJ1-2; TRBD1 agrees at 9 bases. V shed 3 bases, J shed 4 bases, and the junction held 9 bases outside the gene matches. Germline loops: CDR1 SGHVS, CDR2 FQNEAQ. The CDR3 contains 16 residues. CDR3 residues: CASSFRQGGEGYGYTF. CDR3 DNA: TGTGCCAGCAGCTTCAGACAGGGGGGGGAGGGCTATGGCTACACCTTC.

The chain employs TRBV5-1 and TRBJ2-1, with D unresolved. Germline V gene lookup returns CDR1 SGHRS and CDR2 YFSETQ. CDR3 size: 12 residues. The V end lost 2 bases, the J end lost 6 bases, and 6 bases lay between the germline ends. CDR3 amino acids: CASSFDFNEQFF. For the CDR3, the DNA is TGCGCCAGCAGCTTCGACTTCAATGAGCAGTTCTTC.

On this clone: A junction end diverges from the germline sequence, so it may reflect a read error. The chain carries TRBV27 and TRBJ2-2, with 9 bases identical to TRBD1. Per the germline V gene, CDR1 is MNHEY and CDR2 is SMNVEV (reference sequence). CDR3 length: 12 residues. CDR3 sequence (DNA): TGTGCCAGTACAGGGGGCACGAGGGAGCTGCTTTTT. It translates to CASTGGTRELLF.

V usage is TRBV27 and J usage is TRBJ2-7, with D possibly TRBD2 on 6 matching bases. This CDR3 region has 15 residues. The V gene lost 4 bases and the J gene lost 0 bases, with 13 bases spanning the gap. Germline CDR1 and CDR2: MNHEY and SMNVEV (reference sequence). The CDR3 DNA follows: TGTGCCAGCAGTTGGGGGGACGGCAGCTCCTACGAGCAGTACTTC. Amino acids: CASSWGDGSSYEQYF.